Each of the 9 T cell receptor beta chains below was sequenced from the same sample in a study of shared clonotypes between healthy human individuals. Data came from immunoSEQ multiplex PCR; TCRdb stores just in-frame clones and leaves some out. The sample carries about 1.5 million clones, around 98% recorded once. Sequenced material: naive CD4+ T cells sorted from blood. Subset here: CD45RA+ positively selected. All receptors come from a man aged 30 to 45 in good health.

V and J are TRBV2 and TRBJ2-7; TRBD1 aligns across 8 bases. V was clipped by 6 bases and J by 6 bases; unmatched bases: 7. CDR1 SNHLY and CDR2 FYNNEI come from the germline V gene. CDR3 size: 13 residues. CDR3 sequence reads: CASRETGVGEQYF. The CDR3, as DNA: TGTGCCAGCAGGGAGACAGGGGTTGGCGAGCAGTACTTC.

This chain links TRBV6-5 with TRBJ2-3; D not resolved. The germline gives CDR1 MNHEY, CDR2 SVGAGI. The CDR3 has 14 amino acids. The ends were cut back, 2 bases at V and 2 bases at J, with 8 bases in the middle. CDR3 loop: CASSYKGNTDTQYF. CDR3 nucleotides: TGTGCCAGCAGTTACAAGGGAAACACAGATACGCAGTATTTT.

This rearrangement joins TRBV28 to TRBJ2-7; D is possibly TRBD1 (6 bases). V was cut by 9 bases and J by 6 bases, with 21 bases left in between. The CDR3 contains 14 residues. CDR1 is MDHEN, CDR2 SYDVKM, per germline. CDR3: CASNSGTNPVEQYF. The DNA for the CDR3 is TGTGCCAGTAACTCCGGGACAAATCCTGTCGAGCAGTACTTC. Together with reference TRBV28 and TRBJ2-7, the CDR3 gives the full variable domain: DVKVTQSSRYLVKRTGEKVFLECVQDMDHENMFWYRQDPGLGLRLIYFSYDVKMKEKGDIPEGYSVSREKKERFSLILESASTNQTSMYLCASNSGTNPVEQYFGPGTRLTVT.

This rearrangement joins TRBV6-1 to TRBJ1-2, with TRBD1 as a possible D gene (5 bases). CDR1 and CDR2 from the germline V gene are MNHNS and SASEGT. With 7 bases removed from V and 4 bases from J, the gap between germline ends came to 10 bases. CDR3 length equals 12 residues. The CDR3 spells CASTNGAYGYTF. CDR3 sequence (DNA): TGTGCCAGCACAAATGGGGCCTATGGCTACACCTTC.

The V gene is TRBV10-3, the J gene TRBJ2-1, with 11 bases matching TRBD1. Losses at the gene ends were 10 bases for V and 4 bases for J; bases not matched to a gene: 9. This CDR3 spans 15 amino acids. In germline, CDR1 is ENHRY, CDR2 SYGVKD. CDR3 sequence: CATNPGQGEYNEQFF. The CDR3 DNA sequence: TGTGCCACTAACCCGGGACAGGGGGAATACAATGAGCAGTTCTTC.

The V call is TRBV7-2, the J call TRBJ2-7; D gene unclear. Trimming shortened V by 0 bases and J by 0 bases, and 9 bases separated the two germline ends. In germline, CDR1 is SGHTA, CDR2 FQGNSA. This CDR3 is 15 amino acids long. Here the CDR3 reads CASSLAWVSSYEQYF. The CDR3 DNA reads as TGTGCCAGCAGCTTAGCCTGGGTTAGCTCCTACGAGCAGTACTTC.

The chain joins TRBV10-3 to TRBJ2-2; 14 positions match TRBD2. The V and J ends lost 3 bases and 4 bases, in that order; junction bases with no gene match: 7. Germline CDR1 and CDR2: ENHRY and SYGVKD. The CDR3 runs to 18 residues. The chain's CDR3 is CAISDSTSGRAITGELFF. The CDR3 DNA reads TGTGCCATCAGTGACTCGACTAGCGGGAGGGCCATCACCGGGGAGCTGTTTTTT.

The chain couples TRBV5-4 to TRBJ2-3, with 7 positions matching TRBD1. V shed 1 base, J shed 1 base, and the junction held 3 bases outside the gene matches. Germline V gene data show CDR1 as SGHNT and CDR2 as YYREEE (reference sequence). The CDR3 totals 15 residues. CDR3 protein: CASSLNRGGTDTQYF. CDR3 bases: TGTGCCAGCAGCTTGAACAGGGGTGGCACAGATACGCAGTATTTT.

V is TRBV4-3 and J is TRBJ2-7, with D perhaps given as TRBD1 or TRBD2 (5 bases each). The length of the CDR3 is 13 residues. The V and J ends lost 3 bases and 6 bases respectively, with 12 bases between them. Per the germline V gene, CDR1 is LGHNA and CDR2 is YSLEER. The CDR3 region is CASSQQERGEQYF. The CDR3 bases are TGCGCCAGCAGCCAGCAAGAGAGGGGCGAGCAGTACTTC.